This entry describes one T cell receptor (beta chain). Its cognate antigen is unknown. Using immunoSEQ multiplex PCR, the repertoire was profiled, and TCRdb retains in-frame clones only, with some absent. The sample shows tens of thousands of clones, roughly 95% of them seen only once. CDR1 and CDR2 (germline): SNHLY, FYNNEI. Between the trimmed V and J ends, which lost 6 bases and 5 bases, there was a span of 14 bases. The CDR3 contains 14 residues. These data come from a study of siplizumab effects on memory and regulatory T cells. Study results and limitations: The majority of clones, roughly 75-95% of proliferating CD4+ or CD8+ clones, lacked an assignable naive or memory phenotype.

What was sequenced was naive CD4+ T cells sorted from blood. The sequence came from a human donor in good health. This chain links TRBV2 with TRBJ1-5, with no clear D. CDR3 residues: CASRRRAGYQPQHF. Here the CDR3 DNA reads TGTGCCAGCAGACGCCGGGCAGGATATCAGCCCCAGCATTTT.